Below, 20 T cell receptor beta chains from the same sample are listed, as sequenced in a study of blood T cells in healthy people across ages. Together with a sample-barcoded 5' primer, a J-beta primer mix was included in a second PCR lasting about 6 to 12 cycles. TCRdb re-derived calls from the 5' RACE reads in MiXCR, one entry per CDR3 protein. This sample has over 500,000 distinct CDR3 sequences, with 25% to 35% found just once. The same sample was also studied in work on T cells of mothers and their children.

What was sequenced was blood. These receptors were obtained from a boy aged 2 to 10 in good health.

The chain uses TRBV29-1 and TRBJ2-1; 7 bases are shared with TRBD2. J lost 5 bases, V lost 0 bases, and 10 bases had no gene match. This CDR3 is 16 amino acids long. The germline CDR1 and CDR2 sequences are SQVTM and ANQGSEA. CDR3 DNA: TGCAGCGTTGAAGAGGGGGACTATTTCAACCACAATGAGCAGTTCTTC. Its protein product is CSVEEGDYFNHNEQFF.

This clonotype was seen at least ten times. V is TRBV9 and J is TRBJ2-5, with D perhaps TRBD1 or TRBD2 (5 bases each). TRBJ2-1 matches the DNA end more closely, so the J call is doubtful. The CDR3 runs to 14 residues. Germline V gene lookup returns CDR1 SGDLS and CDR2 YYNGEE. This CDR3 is CASSVGGGYNEQFF. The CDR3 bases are TGTGCCAGCAGCGTAGGTGGGGGTTACAATGAGCAGTTCTTC.

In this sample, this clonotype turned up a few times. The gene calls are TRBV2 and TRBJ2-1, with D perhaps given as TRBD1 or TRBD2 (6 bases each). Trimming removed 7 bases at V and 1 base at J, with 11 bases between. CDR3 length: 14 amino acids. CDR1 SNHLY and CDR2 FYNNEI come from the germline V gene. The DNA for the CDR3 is TGTGCCAGCAAGGGGGGCCTATCCTACAATGAGCAGTTCTTC. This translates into CASKGGLSYNEQFF.

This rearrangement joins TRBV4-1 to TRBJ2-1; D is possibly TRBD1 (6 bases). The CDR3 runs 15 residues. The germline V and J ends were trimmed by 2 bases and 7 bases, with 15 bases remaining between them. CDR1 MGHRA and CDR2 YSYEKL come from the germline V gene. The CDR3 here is CASSQPLTGQNEQFF. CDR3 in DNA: TGCGCCAGCAGCCAACCCCTCACAGGGCAGAATGAGCAGTTCTTC.

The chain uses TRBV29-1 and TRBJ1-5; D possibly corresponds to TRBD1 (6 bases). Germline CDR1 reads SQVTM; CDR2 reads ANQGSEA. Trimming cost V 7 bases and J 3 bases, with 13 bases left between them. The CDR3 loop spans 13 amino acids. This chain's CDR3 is CSARTEVNQPQHF. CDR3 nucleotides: TGCAGCGCCCGGACAGAAGTCAATCAGCCCCAGCATTTT.

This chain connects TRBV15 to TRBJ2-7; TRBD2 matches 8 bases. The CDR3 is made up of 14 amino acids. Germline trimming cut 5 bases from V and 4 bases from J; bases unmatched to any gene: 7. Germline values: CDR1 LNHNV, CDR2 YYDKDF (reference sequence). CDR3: CATSGGLARYEQYF. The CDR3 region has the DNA TGTGCCACCAGCGGAGGACTAGCTCGGTACGAGCAGTACTTC.

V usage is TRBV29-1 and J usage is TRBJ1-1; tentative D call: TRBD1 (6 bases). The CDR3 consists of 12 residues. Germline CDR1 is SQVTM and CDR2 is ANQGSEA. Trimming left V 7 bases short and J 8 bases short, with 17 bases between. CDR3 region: CSASRQAPEAFF. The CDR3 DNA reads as TGCAGCGCCTCAAGACAGGCACCCGAAGCTTTCTTT.

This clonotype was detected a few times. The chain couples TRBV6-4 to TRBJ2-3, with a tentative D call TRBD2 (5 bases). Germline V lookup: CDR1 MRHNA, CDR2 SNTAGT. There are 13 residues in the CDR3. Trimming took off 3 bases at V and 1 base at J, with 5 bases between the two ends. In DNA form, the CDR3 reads TGTGCCAGCAGTGAGCGGGGCACAGATACGCAGTATTTT. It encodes CASSERGTDTQYF.

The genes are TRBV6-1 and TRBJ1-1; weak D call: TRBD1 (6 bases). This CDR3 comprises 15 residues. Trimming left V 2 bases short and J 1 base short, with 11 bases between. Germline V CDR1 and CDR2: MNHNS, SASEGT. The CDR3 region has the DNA TGTGCCAGCAGTGAATGGGGGGGGGCGAACACTGAAGCTTTCTTT. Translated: CASSEWGGANTEAFF.

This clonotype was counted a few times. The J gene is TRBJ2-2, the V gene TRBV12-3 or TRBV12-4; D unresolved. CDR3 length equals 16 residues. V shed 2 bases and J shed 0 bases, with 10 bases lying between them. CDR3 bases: TGTGCCAGCAGTTTACTCCGACTCTCGAACACCGGGGAGCTGTTTTTT. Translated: CASSLLRLSNTGELFF.

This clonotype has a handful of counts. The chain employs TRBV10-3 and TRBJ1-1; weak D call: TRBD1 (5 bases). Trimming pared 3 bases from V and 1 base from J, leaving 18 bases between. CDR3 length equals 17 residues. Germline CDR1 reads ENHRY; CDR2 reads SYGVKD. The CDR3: CAISDLGLTFTNTEAFF. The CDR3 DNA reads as TGTGCCATCAGTGATTTGGGACTTACTTTTACGAACACTGAAGCTTTCTTT.

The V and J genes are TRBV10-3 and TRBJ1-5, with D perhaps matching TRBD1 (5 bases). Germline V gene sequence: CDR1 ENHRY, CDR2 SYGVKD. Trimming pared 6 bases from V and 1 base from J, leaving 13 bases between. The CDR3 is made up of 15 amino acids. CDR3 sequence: CAISERGQSNQPQHF. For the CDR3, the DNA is TGTGCCATCAGCGAGAGGGGCCAGAGCAATCAGCCCCAGCATTTT.

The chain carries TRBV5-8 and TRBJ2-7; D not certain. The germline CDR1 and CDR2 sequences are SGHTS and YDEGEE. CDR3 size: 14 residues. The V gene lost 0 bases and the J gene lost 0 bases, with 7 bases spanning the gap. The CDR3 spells CASSLVQPSYEQYF. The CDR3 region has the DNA TGTGCCAGCAGCTTGGTTCAGCCCTCCTACGAGCAGTACTTC. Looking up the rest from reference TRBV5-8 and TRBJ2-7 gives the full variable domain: EAGVTQSPTHLIKTRGQQATLRCSPISGHTSVYWYQQALGLGLQFLLWYDEGEERNRGNFPPRFSGRQFPNYSSELNVNALELEDSALYLCASSLVQPSYEQYFGPGTRLTVT.

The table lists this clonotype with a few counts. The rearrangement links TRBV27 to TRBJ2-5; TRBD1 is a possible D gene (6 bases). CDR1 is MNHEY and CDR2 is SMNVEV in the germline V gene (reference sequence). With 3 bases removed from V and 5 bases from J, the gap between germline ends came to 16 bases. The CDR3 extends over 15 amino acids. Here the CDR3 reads CASSFRGGYEETQYF. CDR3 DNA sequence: TGTGCCAGCAGTTTTCGAGGGGGTTATGAGGAGACCCAGTACTTC.

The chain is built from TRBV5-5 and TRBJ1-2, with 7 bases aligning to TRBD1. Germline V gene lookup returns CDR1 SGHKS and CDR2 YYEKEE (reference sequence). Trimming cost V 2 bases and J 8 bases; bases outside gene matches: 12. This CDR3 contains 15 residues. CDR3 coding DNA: TGTGCCAGCAGCTTAAGCGCGCTCGGAGGGGGCGGCTACACCTTC. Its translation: CASSLSALGGGGYTF.

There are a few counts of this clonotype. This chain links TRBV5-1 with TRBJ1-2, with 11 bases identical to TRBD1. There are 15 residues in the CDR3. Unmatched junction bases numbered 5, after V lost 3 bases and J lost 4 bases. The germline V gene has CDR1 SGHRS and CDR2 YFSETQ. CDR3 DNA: TGCGCCAGCAGCTCCCGGGACAGGGGGGCCTATGGCTACACCTTC. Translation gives CASSSRDRGAYGYTF.

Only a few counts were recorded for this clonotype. In DNA form, the CDR3 reads TGTGCCAGCAGCCAGAGGACAGGGGAAGGGCCAAACACCATATATTTT. Amino acids: CASSQRTGEGPNTIYF. J is TRBJ1-3 and V is TRBV7-6; TRBD1 matches at 9 bases. Germline values: CDR1 SGHVS, CDR2 FNYEAQ. The CDR3 is made up of 16 amino acids. The junction had 11 bases not matched to a gene; V was cut back by 5 bases and J by 6 bases.

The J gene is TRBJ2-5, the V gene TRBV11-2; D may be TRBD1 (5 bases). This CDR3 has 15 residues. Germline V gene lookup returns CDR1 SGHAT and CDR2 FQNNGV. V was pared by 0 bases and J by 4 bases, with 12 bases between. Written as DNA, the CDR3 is TGTGCCAGCAGCTTAGATCCCGGCAGGGCAGAGACCCAGTACTTC. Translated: CASSLDPGRAETQYF.

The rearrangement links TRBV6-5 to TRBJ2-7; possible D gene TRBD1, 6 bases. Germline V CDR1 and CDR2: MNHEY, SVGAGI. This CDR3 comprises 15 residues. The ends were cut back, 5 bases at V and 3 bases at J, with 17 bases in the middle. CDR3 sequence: CASSNPGEIGYEQYF. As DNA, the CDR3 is TGTGCCAGCAGTAACCCAGGGGAGATTGGCTACGAGCAGTACTTC.

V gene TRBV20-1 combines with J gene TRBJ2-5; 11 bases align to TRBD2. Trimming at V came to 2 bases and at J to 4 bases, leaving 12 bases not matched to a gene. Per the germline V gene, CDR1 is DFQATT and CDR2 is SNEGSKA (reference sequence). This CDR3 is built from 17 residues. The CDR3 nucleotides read TGCAGTGCTAGATCCAAACTAGCGGGGGCTATCGGAGAGACCCAGTACTTC. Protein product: CSARSKLAGAIGETQYF.